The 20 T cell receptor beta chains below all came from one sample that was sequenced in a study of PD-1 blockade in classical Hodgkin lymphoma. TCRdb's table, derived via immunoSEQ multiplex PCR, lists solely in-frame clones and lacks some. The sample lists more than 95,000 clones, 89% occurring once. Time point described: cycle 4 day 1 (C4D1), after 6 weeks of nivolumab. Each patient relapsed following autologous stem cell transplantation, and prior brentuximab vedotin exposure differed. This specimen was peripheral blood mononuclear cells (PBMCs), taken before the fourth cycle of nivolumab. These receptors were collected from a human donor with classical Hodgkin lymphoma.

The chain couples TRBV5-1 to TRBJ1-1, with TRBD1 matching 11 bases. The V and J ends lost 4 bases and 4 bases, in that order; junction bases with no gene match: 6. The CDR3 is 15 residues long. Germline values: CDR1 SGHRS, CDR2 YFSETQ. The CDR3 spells CASSGTGTGGTEAFF. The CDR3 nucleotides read TGCGCCAGCAGCGGTACCGGGACAGGGGGCACTGAAGCTTTCTTT. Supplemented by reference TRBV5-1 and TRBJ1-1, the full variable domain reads KAGVTQTPRYLIKTRGQQVTLSCSPISGHRSVSWYQQTPGQGLQFLFEYFSETQRNKGNFPGRFSGRQFSNSRSEMNVSTLELGDSALYLCASSGTGTGGTEAFFGQGTRLTVV.

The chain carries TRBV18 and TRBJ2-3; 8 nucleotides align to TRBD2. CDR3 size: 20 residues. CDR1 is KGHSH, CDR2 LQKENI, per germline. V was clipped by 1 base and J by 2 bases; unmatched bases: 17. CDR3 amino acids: CASSPQGGRPFKAVTDTQYF. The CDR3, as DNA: TGTGCCAGCTCACCACAGGGCGGGAGGCCATTTAAGGCCGTCACAGATACGCAGTATTTT.

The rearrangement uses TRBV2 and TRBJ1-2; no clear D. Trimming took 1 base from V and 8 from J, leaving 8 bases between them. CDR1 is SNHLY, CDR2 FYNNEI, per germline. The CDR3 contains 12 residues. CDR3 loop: CASSEGARGYTF. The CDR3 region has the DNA TGTGCCAGCAGTGAAGGGGCGAGGGGCTACACCTTC.

CDR3 sequence: CASSSVGQGAGYTF. In DNA, the CDR3 is TGCGCCAGCAGCTCTGTCGGACAGGGAGCTGGCTACACCTTC. The chain recombines TRBV5-1 with TRBJ1-2, with TRBD1 matching 8 bases. J lost 7 bases, V lost 3 bases, and 8 bases had no gene match. This CDR3 region has 14 residues. Germline CDR1 SGHRS, CDR2 YFSETQ.

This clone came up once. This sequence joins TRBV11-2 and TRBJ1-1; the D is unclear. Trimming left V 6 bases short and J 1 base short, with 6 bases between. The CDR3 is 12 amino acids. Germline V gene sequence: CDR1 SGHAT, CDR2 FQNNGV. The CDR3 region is CASRRRNTEAFF. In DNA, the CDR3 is TGTGCCAGCAGGAGGAGGAACACTGAAGCTTTCTTT.

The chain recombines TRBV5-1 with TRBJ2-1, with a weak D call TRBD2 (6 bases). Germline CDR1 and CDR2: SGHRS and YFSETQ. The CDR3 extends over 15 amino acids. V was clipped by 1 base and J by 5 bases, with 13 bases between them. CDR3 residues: CASSLTAGTHNEQFF. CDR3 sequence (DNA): TGCGCCAGCAGCTTGACAGCCGGGACTCACAATGAGCAGTTCTTC.

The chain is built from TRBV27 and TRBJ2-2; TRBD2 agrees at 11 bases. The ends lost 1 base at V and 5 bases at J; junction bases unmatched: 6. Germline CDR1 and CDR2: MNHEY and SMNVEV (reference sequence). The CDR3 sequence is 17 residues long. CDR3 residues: CASSLFPASGRTGELFF. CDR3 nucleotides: TGTGCCAGCAGTTTATTTCCGGCTAGCGGGAGGACCGGGGAGCTGTTTTTT.

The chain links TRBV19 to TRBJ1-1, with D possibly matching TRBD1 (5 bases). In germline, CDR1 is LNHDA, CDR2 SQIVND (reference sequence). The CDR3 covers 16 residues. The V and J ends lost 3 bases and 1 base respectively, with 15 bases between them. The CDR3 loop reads CASSIGTGNSNTEAFF. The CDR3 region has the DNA TGTGCCAGTAGTATCGGTACAGGCAACTCGAACACTGAAGCTTTCTTT.

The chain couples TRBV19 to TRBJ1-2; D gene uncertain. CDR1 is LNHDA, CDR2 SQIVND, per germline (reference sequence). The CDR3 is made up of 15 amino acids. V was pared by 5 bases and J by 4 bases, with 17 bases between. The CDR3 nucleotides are TGTGCCAGTAGTCCCCCCCCGGCTTCTACCTATGGCTACACCTTC. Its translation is CASSPPPASTYGYTF.

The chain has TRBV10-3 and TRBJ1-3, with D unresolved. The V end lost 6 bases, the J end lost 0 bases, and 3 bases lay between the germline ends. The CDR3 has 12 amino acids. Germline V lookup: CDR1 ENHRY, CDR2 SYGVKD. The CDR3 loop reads CAISASGNTIYF. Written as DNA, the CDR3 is TGTGCCATCAGCGCCTCTGGAAACACCATATATTTT.

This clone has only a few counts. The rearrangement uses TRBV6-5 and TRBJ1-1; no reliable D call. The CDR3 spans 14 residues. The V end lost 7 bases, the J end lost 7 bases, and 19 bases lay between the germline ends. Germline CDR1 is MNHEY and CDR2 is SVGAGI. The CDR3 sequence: CASTRRTKRDEAFF. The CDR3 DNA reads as TGTGCCAGCACCCGACGAACCAAAAGAGATGAAGCTTTCTTT.

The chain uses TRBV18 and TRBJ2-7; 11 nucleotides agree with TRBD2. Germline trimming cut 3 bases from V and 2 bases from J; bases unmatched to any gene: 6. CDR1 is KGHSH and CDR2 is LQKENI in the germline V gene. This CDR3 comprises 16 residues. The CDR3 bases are TGTGCCAGCTCACCCGAACAGACTAGCGGGGCCTACGAGCAGTACTTC. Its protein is CASSPEQTSGAYEQYF.

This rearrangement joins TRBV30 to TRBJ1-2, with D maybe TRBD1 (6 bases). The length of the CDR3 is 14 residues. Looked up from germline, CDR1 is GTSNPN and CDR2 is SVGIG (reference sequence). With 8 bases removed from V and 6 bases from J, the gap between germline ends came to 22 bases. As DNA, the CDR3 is TGTGCCGGGCCTGACCTTCGGGGGCTTAATGGCTACACCTTC. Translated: CAGPDLRGLNGYTF. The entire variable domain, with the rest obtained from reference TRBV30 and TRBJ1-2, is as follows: SQTIHQWPATLVQPVGSPLSLECTVEGTSNPNLYWYRQAAGRGLQLLFYSVGIGQISSEVPQNLSASRPQDRQFILSSKKLLLSDSGFYLCAGPDLRGLNGYTFGSGTRLTVV.

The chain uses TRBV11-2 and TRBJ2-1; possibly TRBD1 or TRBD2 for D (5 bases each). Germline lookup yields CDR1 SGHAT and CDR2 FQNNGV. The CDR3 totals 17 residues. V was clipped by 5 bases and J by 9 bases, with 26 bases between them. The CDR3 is CASSQPFRGVRQGEQFF. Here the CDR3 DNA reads TGTGCCAGCAGCCAGCCGTTTAGAGGGGTTCGGCAGGGTGAGCAGTTCTTC.

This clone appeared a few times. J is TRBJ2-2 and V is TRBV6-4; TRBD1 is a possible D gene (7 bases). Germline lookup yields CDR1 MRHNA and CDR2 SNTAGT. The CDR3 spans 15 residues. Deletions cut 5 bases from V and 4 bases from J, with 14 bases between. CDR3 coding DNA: TGTGCCAGCAGTATCAACAGGGGAGGCACCGGGGAGCTGTTTTTT. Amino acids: CASSINRGGTGELFF.

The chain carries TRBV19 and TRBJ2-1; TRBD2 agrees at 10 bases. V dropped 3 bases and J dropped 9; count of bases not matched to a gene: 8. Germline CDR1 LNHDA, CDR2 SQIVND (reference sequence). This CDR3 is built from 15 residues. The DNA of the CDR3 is TGTGCCAGTAGTATCCCTCTAGCGGGAGTAGGTGAGCAGTTCTTC. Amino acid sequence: CASSIPLAGVGEQFF.

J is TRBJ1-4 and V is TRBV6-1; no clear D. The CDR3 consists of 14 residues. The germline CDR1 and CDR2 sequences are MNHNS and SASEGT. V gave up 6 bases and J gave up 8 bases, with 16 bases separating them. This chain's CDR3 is CASSLNPDGEKLFF. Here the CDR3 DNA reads TGTGCCAGCAGCTTAAACCCGGACGGCGAAAAACTGTTTTTT.

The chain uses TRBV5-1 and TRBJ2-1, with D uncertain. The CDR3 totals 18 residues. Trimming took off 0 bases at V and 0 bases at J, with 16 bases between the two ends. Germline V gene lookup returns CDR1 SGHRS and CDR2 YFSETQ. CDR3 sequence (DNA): TGCGCCAGCAGCTTGGGTACGGCGGCTAAAAGCTCCTACAATGAGCAGTTCTTC. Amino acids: CASSLGTAAKSSYNEQFF.

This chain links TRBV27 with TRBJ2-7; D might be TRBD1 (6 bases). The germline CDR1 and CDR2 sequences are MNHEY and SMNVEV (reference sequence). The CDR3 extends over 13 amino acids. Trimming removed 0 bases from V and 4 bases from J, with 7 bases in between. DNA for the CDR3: TGTGCCAGCAGTTTATCAGGGGGTTACGAGCAGTACTTC. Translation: CASSLSGGYEQYF.

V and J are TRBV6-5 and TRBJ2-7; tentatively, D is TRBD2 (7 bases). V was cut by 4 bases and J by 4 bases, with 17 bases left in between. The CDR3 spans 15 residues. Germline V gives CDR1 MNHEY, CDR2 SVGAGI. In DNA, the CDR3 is TGTGCCAGCAGTTCGCCTCGGGGGGCGCTTTACGAGCAGTACTTC. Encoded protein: CASSSPRGALYEQYF.